These 24 T cell receptor beta chains share one sample of origin, sequenced in a study of T cells in Graves' hyperthyroidism and ophthalmopathy. Amplification of TCR beta CDR3 regions used RNA as the template. The TCR CDR3 first-round RT-PCR relied on the HTBI primer set. TCRdb reanalysed the multiplex PCR reads using MiXCR and keeps one entry per CDR3 protein. The sample has more than 500,000 distinct CDR3 sequences, about 16% seen once. The sequencing sample was made of blood. The source of these receptors is a woman between 25 and 40 years old with Graves' ophthalmopathy.

This clonotype was found a few times. V usage is TRBV14 and J usage is TRBJ1-1; possibly TRBD1 for D (6 bases). The germline CDR1 and CDR2 sequences are SGHDN and FVKESK. The CDR3 totals 13 residues. V lost 1 base and J lost 10, with 13 bases in between. The CDR3 sequence: CASSQGLGAAAFF. CDR3 coding DNA: TGTGCCAGCAGCCAAGGGCTGGGGGCAGCAGCTTTCTTT. The complete variable domain, with remaining parts taken from reference TRBV14 and TRBJ1-1, reads EAGVTQFPSHSVIEKGQTVTLRCDPISGHDNLYWYRRVMGKEIKFLLHFVKESKQDESGMPNNRFLAERTGGTYSTLKVQPAELEDSGVYFCASSQGLGAAAFFGQGTRLTVV.

The table lists this clonotype with a few counts. The J gene is TRBJ2-3, the V gene TRBV2; tentative D call: TRBD1 (6 bases). CDR1 is SNHLY, CDR2 FYNNEI, per germline. V was shortened by 6 bases and J by 3 bases, with 10 bases between the two germline ends. This CDR3 has 13 amino acids. The CDR3 nucleotides are TGTGCCAGCAGGGCCAGGGGTACAGATACGCAGTATTTT. Translating it yields CASRARGTDTQYF.

The V gene is TRBV5-5, the J gene TRBJ1-2; TRBD1 agrees at 8 bases. With 1 base clipped from V and 4 bases from J, the junction kept 9 bases outside the gene matches. CDR1 SGHKS and CDR2 YYEKEE come from the germline V gene (reference sequence). This CDR3 is built from 16 residues. The DNA of the CDR3 is TGTGCCAGCAGCTTGCACTGGACAGGGACGGCCTATGGCTACACCTTC. Translating it yields CASSLHWTGTAYGYTF.

About this clonotype itself: A much larger clone sits a single nucleotide away, making a read error possible. The chain has TRBV10-3 and TRBJ2-1, with D tentatively TRBD1 or TRBD2 (7 bases each). The CDR3 consists of 18 residues. Trimming took off 6 bases at V and 0 bases at J, with 21 bases between the two ends. Germline V gene data show CDR1 as ENHRY and CDR2 as SYGVKD. CDR3 protein: CAIRTSWRGRVSYNEQFF. CDR3 DNA sequence: TGTGCCATCAGGACTAGCTGGAGGGGGCGGGTCTCCTACAATGAGCAGTTCTTC.

The table lists this clonotype with a few counts. The chain has TRBV10-3 and TRBJ2-1, with 12 bases that match TRBD2. The trim removed 8 bases at V and 8 bases at J, leaving 10 bases unmatched. This CDR3 region has 15 residues. Germline CDR1 reads ENHRY; CDR2 reads SYGVKD. CDR3: CAIGMTSGSVDEQFF. CDR3 nucleotides: TGTGCCATCGGGATGACTAGCGGGAGCGTAGATGAGCAGTTCTTC.

Only a few counts were recorded for this clonotype. V and J are TRBV7-2 and TRBJ2-1; 10 bases are shared with TRBD2. The CDR3 extends over 15 amino acids. Trimming at V came to 6 bases and at J to 10 bases, leaving 12 bases not matched to a gene. Germline assignment: CDR1 SGHTA and CDR2 FQGNSA. CDR3 loop: CASSFLGSGRREQFF. The CDR3 DNA reads as TGTGCCAGCAGTTTCCTCGGTAGCGGGAGGCGAGAGCAGTTCTTC.

This clonotype was seen at least ten times. The chain joins TRBV20-1 to TRBJ2-2, with 7 positions matching TRBD2. The V and J ends lost 2 bases and 4 bases, in that order; junction bases with no gene match: 7. This CDR3 has 15 residues. The V gene's germline CDR1 is DFQATT and CDR2 SNEGSKA (reference sequence). CDR3 DNA sequence: TGCAGTGCTAGACACCGGGAGGTCCTCACCGGGGAGCTGTTTTTT. Its translation: CSARHREVLTGELFF.

The J gene is TRBJ2-7, the V gene TRBV6-1, with TRBD1 matching 11 bases. The V and J ends lost 5 bases and 3 bases, in that order; junction bases with no gene match: 9. Germline V lookup: CDR1 MNHNS, CDR2 SASEGT. The CDR3 has 16 amino acids. The CDR3 sequence is CASSPSGTGGYYEQYF. CDR3 bases: TGTGCCAGCAGTCCTTCCGGGACAGGGGGTTACTACGAGCAGTACTTC.

The gene calls are TRBV7-8 and TRBJ2-2; D possibly uses TRBD1 or TRBD2 (5 bases each). The germline V gene has CDR1 SGHVS and CDR2 FQNEAQ. Between the trimmed V and J ends, which lost 0 bases and 6 bases, there was a span of 11 bases. The CDR3 consists of 15 residues. The CDR3 is CASSLALLGAGELFF. DNA of the CDR3: TGTGCCAGCAGCTTAGCGCTTCTGGGGGCCGGGGAGCTGTTTTTT. Full variable domain (missing parts from reference TRBV7-8 and TRBJ2-2): GAGVSQSPRYKVAKRGQDVALRCDPISGHVSLFWYQQALGQGPEFLTYFQNEAQLDKSGLPSDRFFAERPEGSVSTLKIQRTQQEDSAVYLCASSLALLGAGELFFGEGSRLTVL.

This clonotype has a handful of counts. The chain uses TRBV20-1 and TRBJ2-4; 11 nucleotides match TRBD2. The V gene's germline CDR1 is DFQATT and CDR2 SNEGSKA (reference sequence). CDR3 length: 17 amino acids. V trimming: 8 bases; J trimming: 1 base; junction bases outside the gene matches: 13. This CDR3 reads CSSLAGGGGGAKNIQYF. CDR3 DNA: TGCAGTTCTCTAGCGGGAGGAGGGGGGGGGGCCAAAAACATTCAGTACTTC.

The rearrangement uses TRBV28 and TRBJ2-7; D uncertain. The germline V gene has CDR1 MDHEN and CDR2 SYDVKM. V was trimmed by 4 bases and J by 2 bases, leaving 12 bases between them. The CDR3 has 14 residues. This CDR3 reads CASSSRVAPYEQYF. CDR3 nucleotides: TGTGCCAGCAGTTCCCGGGTCGCACCCTACGAGCAGTACTTC.

This clonotype was recorded at least ten times. This sequence joins TRBV12-3 or TRBV12-4 and TRBJ2-1; no firm D call. V shed 8 bases and J shed 7 bases, with 15 bases lying between them. The CDR3 contains 13 residues. The CDR3 spells CASSPLVGNEQFF. In DNA form, the CDR3 reads TGTGCCAGCTCACCTCTAGTAGGTAATGAGCAGTTCTTC.

Ten or more counts support this clonotype. CDR3 nucleotide sequence: TGTGCCAGCAGCTCACGTCGGACAGGAGGCCGCGGTGGCTACACCTTC. Protein: CASSSRRTGGRGGYTF. This chain connects TRBV11-2 to TRBJ1-2; the match to TRBD1 covers 7 bases. Germline trimming cut 4 bases from V and 7 bases from J; bases unmatched to any gene: 15. The CDR3 sequence is 16 residues long. Germline V gives CDR1 SGHAT, CDR2 FQNNGV.

This clonotype was observed many times. The genes are TRBV20-1 and TRBJ2-5; 7 positions agree with TRBD2. The germline V gene has CDR1 DFQATT and CDR2 SNEGSKA (reference sequence). J gave up 4 bases and V 3 bases, and 8 bases lay outside the gene matches. The CDR3 is 14 residues long. The CDR3 loop reads CSARRDYQRETQYF. The CDR3 DNA follows: TGCAGTGCTAGGCGGGACTACCAACGAGAGACCCAGTACTTC.

J is TRBJ2-7 and V is TRBV3-1, with no clear D. This CDR3 contains 16 residues. Germline CDR1 reads LGHDT; CDR2 reads YNNKEL (reference sequence). V was shortened by 1 base and J by 3 bases, with 16 bases between the two germline ends. The CDR3 region is CASSQGNGGVGYEQYF. The CDR3 DNA is TGTGCCAGCAGCCAAGGAAATGGTGGGGTTGGCTACGAGCAGTACTTC.

In this sample, this clonotype turned up many times. This chain uses TRBV12-3 or TRBV12-4 with TRBJ1-2, with 10 bases aligning to TRBD1. With V trimmed by 3 bases and J by 1 base, 5 bases remained unmatched. The CDR3 loop spans 16 amino acids. This chain's CDR3 is CASSLPDRGRNYGYTF. The CDR3, as DNA: TGTGCCAGCAGTTTGCCTGACAGGGGGCGTAACTATGGCTACACCTTC.

The V call is TRBV5-1, the J call TRBJ1-3; no reliable D call. The CDR3 spans 18 residues. CDR1 and CDR2 from the germline V gene are SGHRS and YFSETQ. Trimming removed 0 bases at V and 0 bases at J, with 16 bases between. CDR3 DNA sequence: TGCGCCAGCAGCTTGGTACCGTTAAGGACGAACTCTGGAAACACCATATATTTT. Translated, it gives CASSLVPLRTNSGNTIYF.

This clonotype was seen repeatedly, ten times or more. The chain is built from TRBV20-1 and TRBJ2-7; 14 nucleotides match TRBD2. J gave up 3 bases and V 5 bases, and 3 bases lay outside the gene matches. The germline CDR1 and CDR2 sequences are DFQATT and SNEGSKA (reference sequence). The CDR3 contains 14 residues. In nucleotides, the CDR3 is TGCAGTGCTCGACTAGCGGGAGGGAGCTACGAGCAGTACTTC. It encodes CSARLAGGSYEQYF.

The gene calls are TRBV11-2 and TRBJ2-7; D gene unclear. The CDR3 spans 13 residues. Germline V gene data show CDR1 as SGHAT and CDR2 as FQNNGV. Trimming cost V 3 bases and J 5 bases, with 11 bases left between them. Written as DNA, the CDR3 is TGTGCCAGCAGCTTCGTTGGGGTCAACGAGCAGTACTTC. The encoded protein is CASSFVGVNEQYF.

This clonotype was seen many times. The chain is built from TRBV29-1 and TRBJ2-7; no firm D call. V dropped 6 bases and J dropped 2 bases, with 14 bases sitting between them. The CDR3 spans 13 residues. The germline CDR1 and CDR2 sequences are SQVTM and ANQGSEA. CDR3 sequence reads: CSVVRTPAYEQYF. In DNA, the CDR3 is TGCAGCGTAGTGAGGACCCCAGCCTACGAGCAGTACTTC.

V is TRBV12-5 and J is TRBJ2-2, with no clear D. This CDR3 region has 14 residues. The V gene's germline CDR1 is LGHNT and CDR2 FRNRAP. V was cut by 4 bases and J by 5 bases, with 11 bases left in between. CDR3 residues: CASGSSMITGELFF. The CDR3 region has the DNA TGTGCTAGTGGTTCCAGTATGATAACCGGGGAGCTGTTTTTT.

This chain joins TRBV6-1 and TRBJ2-5, with 10 bases lining up with TRBD1. Per the germline V gene, CDR1 is MNHNS and CDR2 is SASEGT. The CDR3 totals 14 residues. With 5 bases clipped from V and 9 bases from J, the junction kept 9 bases outside the gene matches. CDR3 sequence reads: CASSRTGGLGAQYF. DNA for the CDR3: TGTGCCAGCAGTCGGACAGGGGGTTTGGGGGCCCAGTACTTC.

A few counts support this clonotype. This rearrangement joins TRBV10-3 to TRBJ2-5, with D possibly being TRBD1 (6 bases). This CDR3 is built from 15 residues. Trimming pared 10 bases from V and 2 bases from J, leaving 20 bases between. Per germline, CDR1 ENHRY and CDR2 SYGVKD. CDR3 protein: CATRGRQGPQETQYF. In DNA, the CDR3 is TGTGCCACCAGAGGCAGGCAGGGGCCTCAAGAGACCCAGTACTTC.

This clonotype showed up many times. This chain joins TRBV25-1 and TRBJ1-4; D perhaps matches TRBD1 (5 bases). The CDR3 spans 16 residues. V lost 4 bases and J 0 bases, leaving 12 bases between the germline ends. Germline V lookup: CDR1 MGHDK, CDR2 SYGVNS. The CDR3 reads CASSGSRGTTNEKLFF. CDR3 DNA sequence: TGTGCCAGCAGTGGGTCGAGGGGCACAACTAATGAAAAACTGTTTTTT.